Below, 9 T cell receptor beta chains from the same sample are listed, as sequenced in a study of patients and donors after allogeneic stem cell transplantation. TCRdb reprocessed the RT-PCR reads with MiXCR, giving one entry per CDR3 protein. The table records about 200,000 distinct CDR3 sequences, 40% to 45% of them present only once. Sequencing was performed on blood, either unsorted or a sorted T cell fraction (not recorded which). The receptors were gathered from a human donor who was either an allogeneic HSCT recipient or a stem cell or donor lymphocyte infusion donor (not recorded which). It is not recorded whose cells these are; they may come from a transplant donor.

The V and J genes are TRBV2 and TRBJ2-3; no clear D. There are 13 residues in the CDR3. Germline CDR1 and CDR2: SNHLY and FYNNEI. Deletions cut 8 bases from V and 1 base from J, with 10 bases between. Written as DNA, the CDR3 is TGTGCCAGCGGCCCTACCCGCACAGATACGCAGTATTTT. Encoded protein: CASGPTRTDTQYF.

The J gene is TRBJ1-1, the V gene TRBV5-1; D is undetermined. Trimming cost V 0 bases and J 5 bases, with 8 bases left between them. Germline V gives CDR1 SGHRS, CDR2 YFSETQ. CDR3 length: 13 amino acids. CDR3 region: CASSLGSETEAFF. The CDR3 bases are TGCGCCAGCAGCTTGGGCAGTGAAACTGAAGCTTTCTTT.

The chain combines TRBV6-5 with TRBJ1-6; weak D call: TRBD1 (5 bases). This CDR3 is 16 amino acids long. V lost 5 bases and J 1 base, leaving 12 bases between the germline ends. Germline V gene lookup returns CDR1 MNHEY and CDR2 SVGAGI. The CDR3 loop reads CASSRRQQSYNSPLHF. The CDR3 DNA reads TGTGCCAGCAGTCGCCGACAGCAGTCCTATAATTCACCCCTCCACTTT.

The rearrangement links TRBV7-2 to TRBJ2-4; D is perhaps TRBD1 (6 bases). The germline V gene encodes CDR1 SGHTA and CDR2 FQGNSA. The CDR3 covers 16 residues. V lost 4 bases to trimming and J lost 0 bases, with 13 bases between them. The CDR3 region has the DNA TGTGCCAGCAGCTCAGGACAGTACCTAGCCAAAAACATTCAGTACTTC. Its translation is CASSSGQYLAKNIQYF.

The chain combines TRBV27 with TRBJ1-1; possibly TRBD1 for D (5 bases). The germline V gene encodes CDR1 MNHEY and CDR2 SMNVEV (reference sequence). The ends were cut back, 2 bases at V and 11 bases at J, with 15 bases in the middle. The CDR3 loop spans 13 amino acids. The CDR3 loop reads CASSLPGSDGAFF. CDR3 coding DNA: TGTGCCAGCAGTTTACCAGGGTCGGACGGTGCTTTCTTT.

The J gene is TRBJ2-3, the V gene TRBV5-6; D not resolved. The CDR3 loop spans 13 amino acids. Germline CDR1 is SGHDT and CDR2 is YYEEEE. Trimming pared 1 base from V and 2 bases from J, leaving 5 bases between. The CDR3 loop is CASSLSATDTQYF. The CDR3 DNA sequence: TGTGCCAGCAGCTTGTCGGCCACAGATACGCAGTATTTT.

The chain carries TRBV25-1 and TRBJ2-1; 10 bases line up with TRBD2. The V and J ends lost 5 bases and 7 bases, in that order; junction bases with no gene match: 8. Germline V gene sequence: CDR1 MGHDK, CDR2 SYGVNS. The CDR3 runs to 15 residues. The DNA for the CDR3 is TGTGCCAGCAGTTCCCCGGGACTAGCGTCGAATGAGCAGTTCTTC. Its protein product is CASSSPGLASNEQFF.

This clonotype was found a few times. The CDR3 nucleotides are TGTGCCAGCAGTTACTCGAGGCGGAACTATGGCTACACCTTC. The encoded protein is CASSYSRRNYGYTF. V gene TRBV6-5 combines with J gene TRBJ1-2, with D uncertain. The germline CDR1 and CDR2 sequences are MNHEY and SVGAGI. This CDR3 has 14 amino acids. Trimming cost V 0 bases and J 2 bases, with 7 bases left between them.

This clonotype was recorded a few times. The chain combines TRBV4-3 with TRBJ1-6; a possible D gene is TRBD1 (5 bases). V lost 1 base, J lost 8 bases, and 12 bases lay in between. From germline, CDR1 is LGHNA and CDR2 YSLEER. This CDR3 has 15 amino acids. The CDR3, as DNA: TGCGCCAGCAGCCAAGGTACAGGAGAATATTCACCCCTCCACTTT. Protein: CASSQGTGEYSPLHF.